The 27 T cell receptor beta chains presented below share a single source sample, sequenced in a study of blood T cell repertoires in COVID-19. Only in-frame clones appear in the TCRdb table, and some are missing; sequencing was by immunoSEQ multiplex PCR. The sample has under 200,000 clones; about four fifths are singletons. Sequencing was carried out using PBMCs or T cells enriched from blood (not recorded which). The receptors shown here come from a man aged 50 or older who had recovered from COVID-19.

This chain links TRBV19 with TRBJ1-5; 7 bases line up with TRBD1. Per germline, CDR1 LNHDA and CDR2 SQIVND (reference sequence). This CDR3 has 15 amino acids. V dropped 2 bases and J dropped 3; count of bases not matched to a gene: 4. The CDR3 region has the DNA TGTGCCAGTAGTATAAACAGGGGTGACAATCAGCCCCAGCATTTT. This encodes CASSINRGDNQPQHF.

The chain employs TRBV5-5 and TRBJ1-5; D perhaps matches TRBD1 (6 bases). Germline lookup yields CDR1 SGHKS and CDR2 YYEKEE (reference sequence). The CDR3 is 12 residues long. V lost 4 bases and J 6 bases, leaving 8 bases between the germline ends. The CDR3 protein is CASSSRGQPQHF. The CDR3 DNA reads TGTGCCAGCAGCAGCAGGGGTCAGCCCCAGCATTTT.

This clone was found once. The genes are TRBV30 and TRBJ2-7; 12 bases line up with TRBD2. Trimming removed 5 bases from V and 10 bases from J; junction bases left unmatched: 6. Germline lookup yields CDR1 GTSNPN and CDR2 SVGIG (reference sequence). This CDR3 has 12 amino acids. The DNA of the CDR3 is TGTGCCTGGGGACTAGCGGGGCGAAACCAGTACTTC. This translates into CAWGLAGRNQYF.

The rearrangement uses TRBV5-1 and TRBJ2-1; 7 nucleotides match TRBD1. V was clipped by 4 bases and J by 0 bases; unmatched bases: 4. CDR3 size: 15 residues. Germline values: CDR1 SGHRS, CDR2 YFSETQ. In DNA, the CDR3 is TGCGCCAGCAGCCCGACAGGGAGCTCCTACAATGAGCAGTTCTTC. This gives the protein CASSPTGSSYNEQFF. Full variable domain (remainder filled in from reference TRBV5-1 and TRBJ2-1): KAGVTQTPRYLIKTRGQQVTLSCSPISGHRSVSWYQQTPGQGLQFLFEYFSETQRNKGNFPGRFSGRQFSNSRSEMNVSTLELGDSALYLCASSPTGSSYNEQFFGPGTRLTVL.

In this sample, this clone turned up a few times. This rearrangement joins TRBV18 to TRBJ1-4, with 7 bases identical to TRBD1. The CDR3 is made up of 14 amino acids. Germline trimming cut 5 bases from V and 8 bases from J; bases unmatched to any gene: 8. CDR1 KGHSH and CDR2 LQKENI come from the germline V gene. In nucleotides, the CDR3 is TGTGCCAGCTCAGGGGACAGCCCACGGGAAAAACTGTTTTTT. Translating it yields CASSGDSPREKLFF.

This clone appeared once. This chain links TRBV3-1 (or the pseudogene TRBV3-2) with TRBJ1-6; no clear D gene. Germline loops: CDR1 LGHDT, CDR2 YNNKEL (reference sequence). The CDR3 is 15 amino acids. V was pared by 5 bases and J by 9 bases, with 17 bases between. The CDR3 DNA is TGTGCCAGCAGCGCAGGATGGACTATGGGTTCACCCCTCCACTTT. Translated: CASSAGWTMGSPLHF.

The chain recombines TRBV28 with TRBJ1-3; D is ambiguous. The CDR3 loop spans 14 amino acids. Germline CDR1 and CDR2: MDHEN and SYDVKM. Trimming took 7 bases from V and 3 from J, leaving 13 bases between them. In DNA, the CDR3 is TGTGCCAGCACTGACTTAGGGAGTGGAAACACCATATATTTT. Translating gives CASTDLGSGNTIYF.

This rearrangement joins TRBV11-1 to TRBJ1-1, with a weak D call TRBD1 (6 bases). Deletions cut 4 bases from V and 6 bases from J, with 15 bases between. The CDR3 sequence is 14 residues long. Germline values: CDR1 SGHAT, CDR2 FQDESV (reference sequence). Written as DNA, the CDR3 is TGTGCCAGCAGCTACAACAGGGATTTATCTGAAGCTTTCTTT. Its translation: CASSYNRDLSEAFF.

This chain links TRBV3-1 (or the pseudogene TRBV3-2) with TRBJ2-2; D is ambiguous. The CDR3 is made up of 15 amino acids. Between the trimmed V and J ends, which lost 1 base and 2 bases, there was a span of 8 bases. CDR1 LGHDT and CDR2 YNNKEL come from the germline V gene (reference sequence). CDR3 coding DNA: TGTGCCAGCAGCCAAGTGAGAGCAAACACCGGGGAGCTGTTTTTT. It translates to CASSQVRANTGELFF.

The chain is built from TRBV19 and TRBJ2-1; 9 positions agree with TRBD2. Trimming at V came to 3 bases and at J to 7 bases, leaving 13 bases not matched to a gene. The germline CDR1 and CDR2 sequences are LNHDA and SQIVND (reference sequence). The CDR3 loop spans 17 amino acids. The DNA of the CDR3 is TGTGCCAGTAGTATCGCTAGCGGGGCCCAAAGAAGGAATGAGCAGTTCTTC. Amino acids: CASSIASGAQRRNEQFF.

The genes are TRBV2 and TRBJ2-1, with unresolved D. CDR1 is SNHLY, CDR2 FYNNEI, per germline. V lost 6 bases and J 4 bases, leaving 10 bases between the germline ends. This CDR3 comprises 13 residues. The CDR3 here is CASSPASYNEQFF. For the CDR3, the DNA is TGTGCCAGCAGCCCAGCGAGTTACAATGAGCAGTTCTTC.

The V call is TRBV6-1, the J call TRBJ1-2, with 9 bases lining up with TRBD1. Germline lookup yields CDR1 MNHNS and CDR2 SASEGT. V gave up 3 bases and J gave up 3 bases; unmatched junction bases: 5. This CDR3 region has 15 residues. The CDR3: CASSDTGGTHYGYTF. In DNA form, the CDR3 reads TGTGCCAGCAGTGACACAGGGGGCACCCACTATGGCTACACCTTC.

The CDR3 here is CASSPPSGSVDNSNQPQHF. For the CDR3, the DNA is TGTGCCAGCTCACCACCCTCCGGCAGCGTGGACAATAGCAATCAGCCCCAGCATTTT. The chain couples TRBV18 to TRBJ1-5, with TRBD1 as a possible D gene (5 bases). There are 19 residues in the CDR3. Germline V gene lookup returns CDR1 KGHSH and CDR2 LQKENI. Deletions cut 0 bases from V and 0 bases from J, with 18 bases between.

This clone has at least ten counts. The rearrangement links TRBV28 to TRBJ2-7; TRBD1 is a possible D gene (6 bases). V was clipped by 1 base and J by 3 bases, with 10 bases between them. This CDR3 is 14 amino acids long. Per germline, CDR1 MDHEN and CDR2 SYDVKM. Here the CDR3 reads CASSLYRVGYEQYF. CDR3 nucleotide sequence: TGTGCCAGCAGTTTATACAGGGTAGGCTACGAGCAGTACTTC.

The V gene is TRBV5-4, the J gene TRBJ2-5; TRBD1 matches at 8 bases. With V trimmed by 3 bases and J by 5 bases, 15 bases remained unmatched. Germline CDR1 SGHNT, CDR2 YYREEE (reference sequence). The CDR3 runs 17 residues. As DNA, the CDR3 is TGTGCCAGCAGCTCCGGAGGGCAGGGGGCGATGGCGGAGACCCAGTACTTC. It encodes CASSSGGQGAMAETQYF.

The CDR3, as DNA: TGCGCCAGCGAGTTGACAGGTCCTAGAAATGAGCAGTTCTTC. This gives the protein CASELTGPRNEQFF. The V and J genes are TRBV5-1 and TRBJ2-1; perhaps TRBD1 as D (6 bases). Between the trimmed V and J ends, which lost 7 bases and 7 bases, there was a span of 18 bases. The V gene's germline CDR1 is SGHRS and CDR2 YFSETQ. The CDR3 is 14 residues long.

The V gene is TRBV5-6, the J gene TRBJ2-4; 7 bases align to TRBD1. The germline gives CDR1 SGHDT, CDR2 YYEEEE. J gave up 3 bases and V 1 base, and 4 bases lay outside the gene matches. There are 15 residues in the CDR3. For the CDR3, the DNA is TGTGCCAGCAGCTTGAACAGGGGTGACAAAAACATTCAGTACTTC. The encoded protein is CASSLNRGDKNIQYF.

The V call is TRBV9, the J call TRBJ2-6, with 8 bases matching TRBD1. The CDR3 extends over 15 amino acids. V shed 4 bases, J shed 2 bases, and the junction held 2 bases outside the gene matches. CDR1 and CDR2 from the germline V gene are SGDLS and YYNGEE. CDR3 sequence reads: CASSPQGAGANVLTF. The CDR3 coding sequence is TGTGCCAGCAGCCCACAGGGGGCTGGGGCCAACGTCCTGACTTTC.

The chain recombines TRBV24-1 with TRBJ2-3; 7 bases line up with TRBD2. The V segment lost 3 bases and the J segment 5 bases; nucleotides outside the gene matches: 16. The CDR3 is 18 residues long. Germline V gene sequence: CDR1 KGHDR, CDR2 SFDVKD. The CDR3 is CATSDEPKAGSGGDTQYF. Written as DNA, the CDR3 is TGTGCCACCAGTGATGAGCCGAAGGCAGGCTCGGGGGGAGATACGCAGTATTTT.

This clone was recorded once. This chain joins TRBV13 and TRBJ1-2, with TRBD1 matching 8 bases. Looked up from germline, CDR1 is PRHDT and CDR2 is FYEKMQ (reference sequence). The CDR3 has 15 amino acids. The J segment lost 3 bases and the V segment lost 5 bases, leaving 8 bases of the junction unmatched. The CDR3: CASSPSGTGDYGYTF. CDR3 in DNA: TGTGCCAGCAGCCCCTCCGGGACAGGCGACTATGGCTACACCTTC.

V is TRBV18 and J is TRBJ1-4, with 7 nucleotides matching TRBD1. The CDR3 is made up of 15 amino acids. Germline-derived CDR1 and CDR2 are KGHSH and LQKENI. Unmatched junction bases numbered 6, after V lost 4 bases and J lost 4 bases. CDR3 loop: CASSHDRADNEKLFF. CDR3 coding DNA: TGTGCCAGCTCACACGACAGGGCAGATAATGAAAAACTGTTTTTT.

The CDR3 here is CASSPNQGRNNSPLHF. The CDR3 region has the DNA TGTGCCAGCTCACCAAATCAGGGTAGGAATAATTCACCCCTCCACTTT. The genes are TRBV18 and TRBJ1-6; D is possibly TRBD1 (5 bases). The V gene's germline CDR1 is KGHSH and CDR2 LQKENI. V lost 2 bases and J lost 5, with 13 bases in between. There are 16 residues in the CDR3.

V usage is TRBV7-9 and J usage is TRBJ2-4; 8 positions match TRBD2. The CDR3 extends over 17 amino acids. The trim removed 0 bases at V and 3 bases at J, leaving 7 bases unmatched. From germline, CDR1 is SEHNR and CDR2 FQNEAQ (reference sequence). CDR3 loop: CASSLASGRRDKNIQYF. The CDR3 bases are TGTGCCAGCAGCTTAGCCAGCGGGAGAAGGGACAAAAACATTCAGTACTTC.

This clone appeared once. This sequence joins TRBV19 and TRBJ2-3, with D perhaps TRBD1 (6 bases). In germline, CDR1 is LNHDA, CDR2 SQIVND (reference sequence). The CDR3 extends over 14 amino acids. Between the trimmed V and J ends, which lost 3 bases and 3 bases, there was a span of 10 bases. CDR3 coding DNA: TGTGCCAGTAGTATGGGCAGGGGTACAGATACGCAGTATTTT. Amino acid sequence: CASSMGRGTDTQYF.

The chain is built from TRBV7-2 and TRBJ2-1; D ambiguous. The CDR3 is 15 amino acids. Deletions cut 1 base from V and 0 bases from J, with 7 bases between. Germline lookup yields CDR1 SGHTA and CDR2 FQGNSA. DNA for the CDR3: TGTGCCAGCAGCTTAGGACTGATCTCCTACAATGAGCAGTTCTTC. The encoded protein is CASSLGLISYNEQFF.

The chain has TRBV19 and TRBJ2-1; 9 positions agree with TRBD2. The junction had 7 bases not matched to a gene; V was cut back by 2 bases and J by 2 bases. In germline, CDR1 is LNHDA, CDR2 SQIVND (reference sequence). The CDR3 is 17 residues long. CDR3 amino acids: CASSITPASGAYNEQFF. The CDR3 bases are TGTGCCAGTAGTATAACCCCAGCTAGCGGGGCCTACAATGAGCAGTTCTTC.

The genes are TRBV10-3 and TRBJ2-3, with D perhaps TRBD1 (6 bases). CDR3 length: 12 residues. V was clipped by 0 bases and J by 13 bases, with 11 bases between them. Germline V CDR1 and CDR2: ENHRY, SYGVKD. The CDR3 sequence is CAISESGASKYF. The CDR3 DNA reads TGTGCCATCAGTGAGTCGGGGGCTAGTAAGTATTTT.